This T cell receptor beta chain stems from a study of blood T cell repertoires in COVID-19. Study overall: From T cells, B-cell-depleted T cells, or PBMCs came the material, which was cDNA or gDNA.

In Seattle, patients joined the study during active infection and were tracked longitudinally. In the original processing: Reference gene primer amplification gave estimated nucleated cell counts. Libraries were prepared by immunoSEQ multiplex PCR; TCRdb keeps only in-frame clonotypes and omits some of them. V, J and clone size reflect that table, while D and trimming were determined from the DNA. The sample records under 200,000 clones, around 84% being singletons. Remarks on this clone: Other DNA sequences from this sample encode an identical CDR3 as well.

The J segment lost 0 bases and the V segment lost 3 bases, leaving 0 bases of the junction unmatched. Germline-derived CDR1 and CDR2 are LGHDT and YNNKEL (reference sequence). This CDR3 contains 14 residues. The specimen sequenced was peripheral blood. The chain uses TRBV3-1 (or the pseudogene TRBV3-2) and TRBJ1-1; TRBD1 matches 8 bases. The TCR comes from a man between 60 and 70 years old with COVID-19, enrolled during active disease. CDR3 DNA sequence: TGTGCCAGCAGCCAGGGACAGGTGAACACTGAAGCTTTCTTT. It yields the protein CASSQGQVNTEAFF.